This entry is about one T cell receptor beta chain. The data were obtained in a study of blood T cell repertoires in COVID-19. Study in general: T cells, B-cell-depleted T cells, or PBMCs provided the cDNA or gDNA that served as material.

The CDR3 is 13 residues long. Germline V CDR1 and CDR2: SGDLS, YYNGEE. Trimming removed 6 bases from V and 3 bases from J, with 12 bases in between. In the original processing: Estimation of nucleated cell counts was performed using reference gene primer amplification. TCRdb's copy holds only in-frame clones and misses some; the assay was immunoSEQ multiplex PCR. Clone size and V and J calls were adopted from that table, with D and trimming inferred from the DNA. The sample consists of fewer than 250,000 clones, 75% to 85% of them appearing once. Sequences were obtained from PBMCs or T cells enriched from blood (not recorded which). The receptor was derived from a woman in her 40s with acute COVID-19. V and J are TRBV9 and TRBJ1-2; a weak D match, TRBD1 (6 bases). This CDR3 reads CASKTDSHYGYTF. The CDR3 DNA sequence: TGTGCCAGCAAAACGGACAGCCACTATGGCTACACCTTC. Filled out from reference TRBV9 and TRBJ1-2, the complete variable domain reads DSGVTQTPKHLITATGQRVTLRCSPRSGDLSVYWYQQSLDQGLQFLIQYYNGEERAKGNILERFSAQQFPDLHSELNLSSLELGDSALYFCASKTDSHYGYTFGSGTRLTVV.